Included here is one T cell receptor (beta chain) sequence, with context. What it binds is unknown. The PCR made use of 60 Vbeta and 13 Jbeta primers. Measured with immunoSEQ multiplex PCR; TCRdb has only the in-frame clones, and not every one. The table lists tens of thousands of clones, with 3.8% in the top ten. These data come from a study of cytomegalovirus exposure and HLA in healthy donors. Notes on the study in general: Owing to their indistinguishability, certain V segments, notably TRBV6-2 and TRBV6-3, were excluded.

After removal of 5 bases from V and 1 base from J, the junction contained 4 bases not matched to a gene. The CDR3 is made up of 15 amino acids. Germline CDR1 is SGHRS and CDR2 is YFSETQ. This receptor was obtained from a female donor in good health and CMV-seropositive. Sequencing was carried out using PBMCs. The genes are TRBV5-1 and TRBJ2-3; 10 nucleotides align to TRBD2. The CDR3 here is CASRPLAGGTDTQYF. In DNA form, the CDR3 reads TGCGCCAGCAGACCGCTAGCGGGGGGCACAGATACGCAGTATTTT. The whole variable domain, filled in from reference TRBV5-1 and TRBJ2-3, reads KAGVTQTPRYLIKTRGQQVTLSCSPISGHRSVSWYQQTPGQGLQFLFEYFSETQRNKGNFPGRFSGRQFSNSRSEMNVSTLELGDSALYLCASRPLAGGTDTQYFGPGTRLTVL.